A selection of T cell receptor beta chains follows, all from one sample in a study of OX40 agonist ivuxolimab in advanced cancers. Produced via immunoSEQ multiplex PCR; TCRdb's table is partial and in-frame only. The sample includes around 45,000 clones, 80% of them seen just once. This specimen was CD4+ or CD8+ T cells sorted from blood, taken in a trial of the OX40 agonist ivuxolimab. These receptors were obtained from an adult with an advanced solid tumor such as melanoma, head and neck, liver or kidney cancer. The CDR3 runs from the conserved cysteine through the conserved F or W. Each record gives: J gene, clone size, D gene, V gene, CDR3 DNA, CDR3 protein. D genes are given only for firm matches. A row's size may be missing; if present it is once, few, many or a size class.

j_call: TRBJ2-7; clone_size: few; d_call: NA; v_call: TRBV5-8; cdr3_nt: TGTGCCAGCAGCTTGGGTCCTATAAACTCCTACGAGCAGTACTTC; cdr3_aa: CASSLGPINSYEQYF
j_call: TRBJ1-6; clone_size: few; d_call: NA; v_call: TRBV27; cdr3_nt: TGTGCCAGCTCGGACAGCTCCTATAATTCACCCCTCCACTTT; cdr3_aa: CASSDSSYNSPLHF
j_call: TRBJ1-1; clone_size: medium-sized; d_call: NA; v_call: TRBV5-4; cdr3_nt: TGTGCCAGCAGCTTGGGGGGGGCCACTGAAGCTTTCTTT; cdr3_aa: CASSLGGATEAFF
j_call: TRBJ1-2; clone_size: NA; d_call: NA; v_call: TRBV15; cdr3_nt: TGTGCCACCAGCAGAGACACGGGGCTCCACACCTTC; cdr3_aa: CATSRDTGLHTF
j_call: TRBJ2-6; clone_size: once; d_call: TRBD1; v_call: TRBV27; cdr3_nt: TGTGCCAGCAGCCTACAGGGGGCGCCCGGGGCCAACGTCCTGACTTTC; cdr3_aa: CASSLQGAPGANVLTF
j_call: TRBJ1-1; clone_size: NA; d_call: NA; v_call: TRBV5-6; cdr3_nt: TGTGCCAGCAGGAGCGACACCCGGGAAGCTTTCTTT; cdr3_aa: CASRSDTREAFF
j_call: TRBJ2-2; clone_size: NA; d_call: TRBD1; v_call: TRBV30; cdr3_nt: TGTGCCTGGAGTGGAAGGGGGCGCAGGGTCGGGGAGCTGTTTTTT; cdr3_aa: CAWSGRGRRVGELFF
j_call: TRBJ2-7; clone_size: NA; d_call: NA; v_call: TRBV18; cdr3_nt: TGTGCCAGCTCCCTCACCACGATGGCCGGGACTTCTATCTACGAGCAGTACTTC; cdr3_aa: CASSLTTMAGTSIYEQYF
j_call: TRBJ2-1; clone_size: NA; d_call: TRBD2; v_call: TRBV29-1; cdr3_nt: TGCAGCGTTGTGGCTCTAGCGGGCAATGAGCAGTTCTTC; cdr3_aa: CSVVALAGNEQFF
j_call: TRBJ2-3; clone_size: NA; d_call: NA; v_call: TRBV6-5; cdr3_nt: TGTGCCAGCAGGTCCCCGGAGGATACGCAGTATTTT; cdr3_aa: CASRSPEDTQYF
j_call: TRBJ2-7; clone_size: once; d_call: NA; v_call: TRBV9; cdr3_nt: TGTGCCAGCAGCGCCGCTCGAGACAACTCCTACGAGCAGTACTTC; cdr3_aa: CASSAARDNSYEQYF